This passage covers 20 T cell receptor beta chains from one sample sequenced in a study of T-cell memory formation after mild COVID-19 (dated by TCRdb to 2020 to 2023). Library creation used 5' RACE. TCRdb records Illumina NovaSeq 6000 as the sequencer. TCRdb reprocessed the public reads (quality trimming at Q25 with fastp, clone calling with MiXCR) and kept in-frame beta chains. Each CDR3 protein appears once, grouped with its most common genes and DNA. The sample table records a few hundred thousand distinct CDR3 sequences; under 20% of these occur just once. 20% to 25% of the sample is held by the ten biggest clonotypes. The sequencing sample was made of PBMCs or a T cell subset sorted from them (not recorded which). These TCRs come from a man younger than 35 who had mild COVID-19 (a few samples of this study predate the infection). The sample titles of this study are shuffled in the database, so cell type and time point are left out; the donor was told from shared clones.

The chain has TRBV7-6 and TRBJ2-1, with 12 positions matching TRBD1. This CDR3 region has 15 residues. CDR1 is SGHVS, CDR2 FNYEAQ, per germline. J lost 7 bases, V lost 4 bases, and 5 bases had no gene match. The CDR3 DNA is TGTGCCAGCAGCTCCGGGACAGGGGGCAATAATGAGCAGTTCTTC. Translation gives CASSSGTGGNNEQFF.

The chain combines TRBV6-5 with TRBJ1-1, with TRBD1 matching over 7 bases. The CDR3 totals 16 residues. The V gene's germline CDR1 is MNHEY and CDR2 SVGAGI. The trim removed 2 bases at V and 5 bases at J, leaving 11 bases unmatched. The chain's CDR3 is CASSYVQGGTDTEAFF. The CDR3 DNA is TGTGCCAGCAGTTACGTTCAGGGGGGAACGGATACTGAAGCTTTCTTT.

This clonotype was recorded only once. V and J are TRBV19 and TRBJ2-7; 7 bases fit TRBD1. CDR3 size: 14 residues. Germline trimming cut 6 bases from V and 5 bases from J; bases unmatched to any gene: 10. CDR1 and CDR2 from the germline V gene are LNHDA and SQIVND (reference sequence). The chain's CDR3 is CASRPWDSLHEQYF. The CDR3 nucleotides are TGTGCCAGTAGGCCCTGGGACAGCCTCCACGAGCAGTACTTC.

This clonotype occurred a few times. V is TRBV29-1 and J is TRBJ2-5; 9 positions agree with TRBD1. Per the germline V gene, CDR1 is SQVTM and CDR2 is ANQGSEA. V shed 2 bases, J shed 0 bases, and the junction held 10 bases outside the gene matches. This CDR3 region has 17 residues. CDR3 in amino acids: CSVEWAQGQGHQETQYF. CDR3 bases: TGCAGCGTTGAATGGGCCCAGGGACAGGGACACCAAGAGACCCAGTACTTC.

The V and J genes are TRBV9 and TRBJ2-5, with D perhaps matching TRBD2 (5 bases). Germline V lookup: CDR1 SGDLS, CDR2 YYNGEE. V lost 0 bases, J lost 4 bases, and 10 bases lay in between. The CDR3 is made up of 14 amino acids. The CDR3: CASSVDGVAETQYF. CDR3 DNA sequence: TGTGCCAGCAGCGTAGACGGGGTAGCAGAGACCCAGTACTTC.

This clonotype has at least ten counts. The chain recombines TRBV15 with TRBJ2-7; D not resolved. The CDR3 runs 14 residues. Deletions cut 0 bases from V and 3 bases from J, with 9 bases between. CDR1 LNHNV and CDR2 YYDKDF come from the germline V gene (reference sequence). The CDR3 is CATSRDLGSYEQYV. CDR3 bases: TGTGCCACCAGCAGAGACCTCGGAAGCTACGAGCAGTACGTC.

This chain uses TRBV24-1 with TRBJ2-2, with D uncertain. From germline, CDR1 is KGHDR and CDR2 SFDVKD. The CDR3 sequence is 14 residues long. V dropped 3 bases and J dropped 0 bases, with 4 bases sitting between them. The CDR3 DNA reads as TGTGCCACCAGTGATGCAGCGAACACCGGGGAGCTGTTTTTT. Protein product: CATSDAANTGELFF.

CDR3: CASSQERDGNYGYTF. The CDR3 nucleotides are TGTGCCAGCAGCCAAGAGAGGGACGGTAACTATGGCTACACCTTC. The V call is TRBV4-2, the J call TRBJ1-2, with TRBD1 as a possible D gene (5 bases). This CDR3 contains 15 residues. The germline gives CDR1 LGHNA, CDR2 YNFKEQ. V gave up 0 bases and J gave up 1 base, with 9 bases separating them.

This clonotype turned up a few times. The chain combines TRBV20-1 with TRBJ2-5; 12 bases align to TRBD2. CDR3 size: 13 residues. Trimming removed 6 bases from V and 4 bases from J; junction bases left unmatched: 3. Germline lookup yields CDR1 DFQATT and CDR2 SNEGSKA (reference sequence). CDR3 nucleotides: TGCAGTGCCCGACTAGCGGGGGTAGAGACCCAGTACTTC. It specifies CSARLAGVETQYF.

This clonotype showed up many times. V usage is TRBV5-1 and J usage is TRBJ2-5, with D maybe TRBD2 (7 bases). The CDR3 has 15 residues. From germline, CDR1 is SGHRS and CDR2 YFSETQ. V was pared by 7 bases and J by 5 bases, with 21 bases between. As DNA, the CDR3 is TGCGCCAGCGGATCCCTGGGGGGGGCCGGGGAGACCCAGTACTTC. As protein: CASGSLGGAGETQYF.

The genes are TRBV12-3 or TRBV12-4 and TRBJ1-5; 9 positions match TRBD1. V shed 4 bases and J 6 bases; nucleotides not matched to a gene: 4. The CDR3 loop spans 14 amino acids. The CDR3 bases are TGTGCCAGCAGTTGGGGACAGGGCATTCAGCCCCAGCATTTT. Its protein product is CASSWGQGIQPQHF.

This clonotype was detected a few times. This chain uses TRBV10-3 with TRBJ1-2, with 8 bases fitting TRBD1. CDR3 length equals 12 residues. Germline V gene data show CDR1 as ENHRY and CDR2 as SYGVKD. The trim removed 10 bases at V and 7 bases at J, leaving 8 bases unmatched. The CDR3 here is CATEDRGTGYTF. Written as DNA, the CDR3 is TGTGCCACCGAAGACAGGGGCACTGGCTACACCTTC.

This clonotype was observed many times. V and J are TRBV27 and TRBJ2-7; the match to TRBD1 covers 7 bases. The germline V gene encodes CDR1 MNHEY and CDR2 SMNVEV (reference sequence). J lost 2 bases, V lost 3 bases, and 10 bases had no gene match. This CDR3 contains 16 residues. CDR3 region: CASSFLLGTEAYEQYV. The DNA for the CDR3 is TGTGCCAGCAGTTTCCTCTTGGGGACAGAGGCCTACGAGCAGTACGTC.

This clonotype was found a few times. V is TRBV27 and J is TRBJ1-1, with D possibly being TRBD1 (5 bases). Trimming cost V 4 bases and J 0 bases, with 15 bases left between them. The length of the CDR3 is 16 residues. CDR1 is MNHEY and CDR2 is SMNVEV in the germline V gene (reference sequence). The CDR3 region has the DNA TGTGCCAGCAGTTCATTTCAAAGGGGAGTGAACACTGAAGCTTTCTTT. It specifies CASSSFQRGVNTEAFF.

This clonotype was counted a few times. This rearrangement joins TRBV27 to TRBJ2-3; maybe TRBD2 (5 bases). CDR1 MNHEY and CDR2 SMNVEV come from the germline V gene (reference sequence). The germline V and J ends were trimmed by 2 bases and 2 bases, with 8 bases remaining between them. The CDR3 consists of 14 residues. CDR3 in amino acids: CASSLRTYTDTQYF. For the CDR3, the DNA is TGTGCCAGCAGTTTAAGGACTTACACAGATACGCAGTATTTT.

This clonotype was detected only a few times. V and J are TRBV5-1 and TRBJ2-4; D is perhaps TRBD1 (6 bases). This CDR3 contains 15 residues. V shed 4 bases and J shed 8 bases, with 19 bases lying between them. Germline CDR1 reads SGHRS; CDR2 reads YFSETQ. DNA of the CDR3: TGCGCCAGCAGCCTGCAGGGGTCCGGTGATTACATTCAGTACTTC. As protein: CASSLQGSGDYIQYF. The whole variable domain, filled in from reference TRBV5-1 and TRBJ2-4, reads KAGVTQTPRYLIKTRGQQVTLSCSPISGHRSVSWYQQTPGQGLQFLFEYFSETQRNKGNFPGRFSGRQFSNSRSEMNVSTLELGDSALYLCASSLQGSGDYIQYFGAGTRLSVL.

The gene calls are TRBV4-2 and TRBJ1-4; a weak D match, TRBD1 (6 bases). The CDR3 extends over 15 amino acids. The germline gives CDR1 LGHNA, CDR2 YNFKEQ. V was pared by 2 bases and J by 4 bases, with 11 bases between. In nucleotides, the CDR3 is TGTGCCAGCAGCCAATACAGGGATCTTAATGAAAAACTGTTTTTT. It translates to CASSQYRDLNEKLFF.

The chain is built from TRBV10-3 and TRBJ1-2, with D perhaps TRBD1 (5 bases). The CDR3 spans 13 residues. V gave up 3 bases and J gave up 4 bases, with 9 bases separating them. Per germline, CDR1 ENHRY and CDR2 SYGVKD. The CDR3 is CAISEGEGYGYTF. The CDR3 bases are TGTGCCATCAGTGAAGGGGAAGGCTATGGCTACACCTTC.

CDR3 bases: TGTGCCAGCAGCTTTACGGCAGACCCGACCGCGGGGGCCAACGTCCTGACTTTC. This encodes CASSFTADPTAGANVLTF. V usage is TRBV7-6 and J usage is TRBJ2-6; no firm D call. The length of the CDR3 is 18 residues. Trimming took off 3 bases at V and 4 bases at J, with 19 bases between the two ends. Germline-derived CDR1 and CDR2 are SGHVS and FNYEAQ.

This clonotype occurred a few times. The chain joins TRBV20-1 to TRBJ1-2, with 7 bases matching TRBD1. In germline, CDR1 is DFQATT, CDR2 SNEGSKA (reference sequence). V trimming: 6 bases; J trimming: 0 bases; junction bases outside the gene matches: 7. CDR3 length: 14 residues. The CDR3 region is CSAETGAPNYGYTF. As DNA, the CDR3 is TGCAGTGCGGAAACAGGGGCTCCTAACTATGGCTACACCTTC.